The 15 T cell receptor beta chains listed next were all sequenced from one sample in a study of T cell responses to AZD1222 COVID-19 vaccine. Data came from immunoSEQ multiplex PCR; TCRdb stores just in-frame clones and leaves some out. The table shows some 150,000 clones, with roughly 88% occurring only once. The material was peripheral blood, obtained on day 0 of MenACWY control vaccination. These receptors originate from an adult in good health.

The rearrangement links TRBV2 to TRBJ1-2; D is unclear. The length of the CDR3 is 12 residues. Germline V gives CDR1 SNHLY, CDR2 FYNNEI. V was cut by 6 bases and J by 8 bases, with 13 bases left in between. The CDR3 spells CASSPDRGGYTF. CDR3 nucleotide sequence: TGTGCCAGCAGCCCAGACCGCGGAGGCTACACCTTC.

The rearrangement uses TRBV12-3 or TRBV12-4 and TRBJ2-1; no clear D gene. The V end was cut by 3 bases, the J end by 6 bases, with 9 bases between. The CDR3 covers 13 residues. CDR3 loop: CASSFWASNEQFF. CDR3 nucleotide sequence: TGTGCCAGCAGTTTTTGGGCCTCCAATGAGCAGTTCTTC.

The rearrangement links TRBV2 to TRBJ2-1; TRBD1 aligns across 9 bases. Per germline, CDR1 SNHLY and CDR2 FYNNEI. The CDR3 has 13 residues. The junction had 4 bases not matched to a gene; V was cut back by 1 base and J by 12 bases. DNA for the CDR3: TGTGCCAGCAGTGAAGAGACGACAGGGGGGCAGTTCTTC. Residues: CASSEETTGGQFF.

This chain links TRBV28 with TRBJ2-1; 8 nucleotides line up with TRBD2. The V gene end was trimmed by 6 bases and the J gene end by 6 bases; junction bases not matched to a gene: 13. This CDR3 is built from 16 residues. Germline CDR1 and CDR2: MDHEN and SYDVKM. CDR3 loop: CASRGATGRAVNEQFF. The CDR3 DNA follows: TGTGCCAGCAGAGGAGCGACCGGGAGGGCCGTCAATGAGCAGTTCTTC.

V usage is TRBV4-2 and J usage is TRBJ2-7; D is perhaps TRBD2 (6 bases). This CDR3 has 15 amino acids. CDR1 is LGHNA, CDR2 YNFKEQ, per germline. Trimming cost V 0 bases and J 2 bases, with 11 bases left between them. For the CDR3, the DNA is TGTGCCAGCAGCCAAGATTGGGCGGGAACCTACGAGCAGTACTTC. It translates to CASSQDWAGTYEQYF.

The chain recombines TRBV24-1 with TRBJ2-6; D call uncertain. V lost 7 bases and J lost 3, with 12 bases in between. From germline, CDR1 is KGHDR and CDR2 SFDVKD. The CDR3 consists of 15 residues. For the CDR3, the DNA is TGTGCCACCAGCCCTAGTGGGGTTGGGGCCAACGTCCTGACTTTC. Amino acids: CATSPSGVGANVLTF.

The chain carries TRBV6-5 and TRBJ2-1, with a possible D match to TRBD2 (6 bases). The CDR3 sequence is 13 residues long. CDR1 and CDR2 from the germline V gene are MNHEY and SVGAGI. V lost 5 bases and J 9 bases, leaving 14 bases between the germline ends. CDR3 amino acids: CASSQLAGGEQFF. For the CDR3, the DNA is TGTGCCAGCAGTCAACTAGCCGGAGGTGAGCAGTTCTTC.

V and J are TRBV6-5 and TRBJ1-3; D unresolved. The CDR3 totals 13 residues. The germline V gene encodes CDR1 MNHEY and CDR2 SVGAGI. V gave up 11 bases and J gave up 4 bases, with 15 bases separating them. The CDR3 sequence: CAAGPGSGNTIYF. The DNA of the CDR3 is TGTGCCGCTGGTCCGGGGTCCGGAAACACCATATATTTT.

The J gene is TRBJ1-4, the V gene TRBV9; D is possibly TRBD1 (5 bases). The CDR3 has 15 amino acids. Germline CDR1 is SGDLS and CDR2 is YYNGEE. Trimming shortened V by 2 bases and J by 8 bases, and 16 bases separated the two germline ends. The CDR3 nucleotides read TGTGCCAGCAGCGTGGGTCCGGGGCCGGGGGAAAAACTGTTTTTT. This codes for CASSVGPGPGEKLFF. Together with reference TRBV9 and TRBJ1-4, the CDR3 gives the full variable domain: DSGVTQTPKHLITATGQRVTLRCSPRSGDLSVYWYQQSLDQGLQFLIQYYNGEERAKGNILERFSAQQFPDLHSELNLSSLELGDSALYFCASSVGPGPGEKLFFGSGTQLSVL.

J is TRBJ1-4 and V is TRBV2, with no clear D. The length of the CDR3 is 14 residues. V was pared by 4 bases and J by 0 bases, with 6 bases between. CDR1 and CDR2 (germline): SNHLY, FYNNEI. The CDR3 is CASSVTTTNEKLFF. CDR3 nucleotide sequence: TGTGCCAGCAGTGTGACCACAACTAATGAAAAACTGTTTTTT.

The table lists this clone with a few counts. The chain links TRBV5-1 to TRBJ2-7; TRBD2 aligns across 7 bases. The germline CDR1 and CDR2 sequences are SGHRS and YFSETQ. CDR3 size: 18 residues. Unmatched junction bases numbered 17, after V lost 4 bases and J lost 1 base. The CDR3 nucleotides read TGCGCCAGCAGCACCCATCGGGGAGGGAGTAAGGGGTCCTACGAGCAGTACTTC. It codes for CASSTHRGGSKGSYEQYF.

This clone was detected once. The chain couples TRBV6-5 to TRBJ2-1; D is unresolved. V was pared by 7 bases and J by 8 bases, with 12 bases between. Germline CDR1 reads MNHEY; CDR2 reads SVGAGI. The CDR3 has 12 amino acids. The CDR3 region has the DNA TGTGCCAGCACCCACCCTGGGGATGAGCAGTTCTTC. Protein: CASTHPGDEQFF.

The gene calls are TRBV7-9 and TRBJ1-2; 7 bases map to TRBD1. The CDR3 contains 16 residues. Per the germline V gene, CDR1 is SEHNR and CDR2 is FQNEAQ (reference sequence). Trimming at V came to 5 bases and at J to 5 bases, leaving 14 bases not matched to a gene. The CDR3 nucleotides are TGTGCCAGCAGCCCACCGCGACTGACAGGGAGGTATGGCTACACCTTC. Encoded protein: CASSPPRLTGRYGYTF.

This chain uses TRBV4-1 with TRBJ2-2, with a tentative D call TRBD2 (6 bases). This CDR3 has 14 amino acids. Germline loops: CDR1 MGHRA, CDR2 YSYEKL. Trimming took 7 bases from V and 6 from J, leaving 15 bases between them. The CDR3 is CASKHASDPGELFF. CDR3 coding DNA: TGCGCCAGCAAACATGCTAGCGATCCCGGGGAGCTGTTTTTT.

This chain uses TRBV7-6 with TRBJ2-7, with 7 bases aligning to TRBD2. Germline CDR1 reads SGHVS; CDR2 reads FNYEAQ. The CDR3 totals 15 residues. The trim removed 1 base at V and 5 bases at J, leaving 8 bases unmatched. For the CDR3, the DNA is TGTGCCAGCAGCTTAGGACCAGGGACTAATGACGAGCAGTACTTC. This gives the protein CASSLGPGTNDEQYF.